The T cell receptor (beta chain) under discussion was sequenced for a study of early T cells in non-severe SARS-CoV-2 infection. The overall study: The input, bulk RNA from unsorted whole blood, was sequenced, and chains were unpaired.

Trimming took off 6 bases at V and 5 bases at J, with 10 bases between the two ends. The CDR3 is made up of 13 amino acids. CDR1 SGHTA and CDR2 FQGNSA come from the germline V gene. This clonotype has at least ten counts. Its antigen is as yet unknown. The protocol attached unique molecular identifiers to individual cDNA molecules. TCRdb reprocessed the 5' RACE reads via MiXCR and lists one record per CDR3 protein. The sample lists roughly 54,000 distinct CDR3 sequences; 7.7% were seen once. General study results and limits: Missing private and CD4 specificities, VDJdb matching favored anti-spike CD8 responses.

The J gene is TRBJ2-2, the V gene TRBV7-2; tentatively, D is TRBD1 (5 bases). The origin of this receptor is an adult who was a healthcare worker with PCR-confirmed SARS-CoV-2 infection or an uninfected control (not recorded which). Here the sequenced sample was whole blood, taken at baseline. The CDR3 DNA follows: TGTGCCAGCAGGTCCCAGGGAACCGGGGAGCTGTTTTTT. It encodes CASRSQGTGELFF.